The T cell receptor (beta chain) described here comes from a study of vaccination effects on CD4 cells after COVID-19. Study-wide findings and caveats: Only a single clone (1 of 255 vaccine-induced clones in healthy vaccinees) cross-reacted with common cold coronaviruses.

On this clone itself: Its antigen is not known.

Antigen-specific CD4+ T cells were first expanded with viral peptide pools by the ViraFEST assay and only then sequenced. Cultured cells yielded isolated CD4+ T cells after 10 days. Participants got two doses of BNT162b2 or mRNA-1273 vaccine. Repertoires were generated with immunoSEQ multiplex PCR, while TCRdb's copy carries only in-frame clones and drops some. There are about 69,000 clones in the sample; around 69% occur only once, and roughly 1.6% lies in the top ten. V dropped 4 bases and J dropped 4; count of bases not matched to a gene: 4. Germline-derived CDR1 and CDR2 are SGHNT and YYREEE (reference sequence). This CDR3 is 15 amino acids long.

The material was CD4+ T cells from PBMCs cultured with HCoV-229E spike peptides, obtained after COVID-19 vaccination. The TCR originated in a human donor who received a COVID-19 vaccine. This chain joins TRBV5-4 and TRBJ2-1; the match to TRBD2 covers 11 bases. CDR3 DNA sequence: TGTGCCAGCAGCGGGGGACTAGCGGATTACAATGAGCAGTTCTTC. Protein sequence: CASSGGLADYNEQFF.